This T cell receptor beta chain is from a study of Ad26.COV2.S vaccination and SARS-CoV-2 variants (dated by TCRdb to the early 2020s). General notes on the study: Donors in the vaccine arm were drawn from COV1001, a phase I-IIa trial of Ad26.COV2.S in healthy adults that was multicentre, randomized, double-blind and placebo-controlled. Dosing of Ad26.COV2.S was intramuscular, at either 5x10^10 or 1x10^11 viral particles, delivered as one shot or as two shots spaced 56 days apart. TCRbeta repertoire sequencing was used to assess the specificity and breadth of SARS-CoV-2-reactive T cell receptors after Ad26.COV2.S vaccination. A total of approximately 32 samples were included in the TCR-sequenced set, comprising about 20 Ad26.COV2.S vaccine recipients, 5 placebo recipients and 8 SARS-CoV-2 convalescent individuals. Trial participants were randomized into five groups of five, in which low-dose or high-dose Ad26.COV2.S was given once or twice, or placebo was given on both occasions. Investigators did not know the trial group allocation while performing experiments and assessing outcomes.

The CDR3 runs 13 residues from the cysteine to the phenylalanine. Only the CDR3 DNA stays, 39 bases, in frame from base 1. The trim is 2 bases for V and 8 bases for J, with a gap of 7 bases between the germline ends. With regard to this clone: Its binding antigen is unknown. It has no much larger one-base neighbor in the sample; base qualities were not kept.

What the study reported, not specific to this receptor: Comparable non-spike TCR breadth was observed between vaccine and placebo recipients, consistent with only spike being contained in the vaccine. Spike-specific TCR breadth was higher in Ad26.COV2.S recipients than in placebo recipients (P = 0.0014). After vaccination, spike-specific CD8+ and CD4+ T cell responses were reported to show substantial breadth. The study lacked the statistical power to compare responses across vaccine doses or regimens. According to the authors, total T cell responses may have been underestimated by the TCR breadth and depth analyses.

The immunoSEQ Assay was the method used to sequence TCRbeta CDR3 regions. After extraction, genomic DNA underwent amplification by bias-controlled multiplex PCR, followed by high-throughput sequencing. The study's own analysis went as follows. To quantify the absolute abundance of every unique TCRbeta CDR3 region, sequences were collapsed and filtered. T cell fraction was estimated by normalizing TCRbeta template counts to usable DNA, which was measured by amplifying reference genes present in all nucleated cells. Repertoire TCRs were annotated as SARS-CoV-2-specific by exact matching of V gene, CDR3 amino acid sequence and J gene to a known reactive TCR set. The reference SARS-CoV-2 TCR set came from MIRA and was filtered for enrichment in COVID-19-positive ImmuneCODE repertoires, removing public or cross-reactive TCRs. Using the MIRA antigens, annotated TCRs were further analysed by specific ORF or by position within an ORF. Breadth was defined as annotated unique rearrangements over total unique productive rearrangements; depth was the summed frequency of those rearrangements. TCR breadth was compared between groups using two-sided Wilcoxon rank-sum tests. TCRdb mirrors the immuneACCESS table, restricted to in-frame sequences. Some clones are absent from its copies; in checked studies, under half trace to an unresolved V gene, and the reason for the others is unknown. That table supplies the V and J calls and clone size; D and trimming were determined from the DNA. This sample lists more than 300,000 clones; roughly 90% were detected once. The ten most abundant clones make up approximately 12% of the sample.

Reading the label with the study, this specimen's treatment or condition is: about 20 received Ad26.COV2.S at low or high dose, single or two shots; a few received placebo; per-sample allocation not given. For vaccine and placebo recipients, repertoires were sequenced using samples collected on day 63 after the first injection. In Cohort 1b, roughly 25 adults aged 18-55 years were enrolled at a single site in Boston, USA, between 29 July and 7 August 2020. Ad26.COV2.S was a replication-incompetent adenovirus type 26 vector expressing a prefusion-stabilized SARS-CoV-2 spike protein from the original Wuhan strain.

The sequence links TRBV12-3 or TRBV12-4 to TRBJ1-6, with TRBD1 as a weak D call on 5 bases. Specimen: peripheral blood, collected in a trial of Ad26.COV2.S vaccine versus placebo. This TCR was recovered from a person between 18 and 60 years old who received the Ad26.COV2.S COVID-19 vaccine or a placebo. The nucleotide sequence reads as follows: TGTGCCAGCAGTTTAACGGGGGATTCACCCCTCCACTTT. Its translation reads: CASSLTGDSPLHF.